This T cell receptor beta chain was sequenced in a study of cytomegalovirus exposure and HLA in healthy donors. About the study: A prior study identified 117 million unique TCR beta sequences from roughly 180 million T cells.

The CDR3 contains 15 residues. CDR1 and CDR2 (germline): MNHEY, SVGAGI. With 5 bases clipped from V and 7 bases from J, the junction kept 11 bases outside the gene matches. The primer mix had 60 Vbeta and 13 Jbeta primers. TCRdb keeps only in-frame clones here, not all; method: immunoSEQ multiplex PCR. The table includes 120,000 to 150,000 clones, approximately 83% detected once. Findings and limits, study-wide: The authors later linked a missense DCLRE1C variant to TCR beta V- and J-gene trimming.

Concerning this clone: The antigen is not known.

Healthy individuals who donated bone marrow served as the donors. While unrecorded immune exposures were likely, the donors were nominally healthy when sampled. The clonotype was recovered from a male donor in good health and CMV-seronegative. V usage is TRBV6-5 and J usage is TRBJ2-7; TRBD1 aligns across 10 bases. The material sequenced was PBMCs. The CDR3 loop reads CASSLGPGQGREQYF. CDR3 nucleotides: TGTGCCAGCAGTCTAGGCCCGGGACAGGGGAGAGAGCAGTACTTC.